This passage covers 6 T cell receptor beta chains from one sample sequenced in a study of blood T cell repertoires in COVID-19 (dated by TCRdb to about 2020). Libraries were constructed by the immunoSEQ multiplex PCR assay. TCRdb took over this immuneACCESS table, retaining in-frame rearrangements with V and J assigned. Such tables are incomplete; in checked studies, under half of the missing clones stem from an unresolved V gene, and the remainder is unexplained. The sample table contains about 75,000 clones; only one count was recorded for around 90% of them. Over 35% of the sample is in the top ten clones. The sample consisted of peripheral blood. Source of these receptors: a human donor in a cohort sampled during active COVID-19.

This sequence joins TRBV19 and TRBJ2-1; D is unclear. Germline CDR1 LNHDA, CDR2 SQIVND (reference sequence). The CDR3 contains 13 residues. V lost 7 bases and J 5 bases, leaving 12 bases between the germline ends. The CDR3 here is CASTRRVNNEQFF. CDR3 sequence (DNA): TGTGCCAGTACCCGACGGGTCAACAATGAGCAGTTCTTC.

V is TRBV21-1 and J is TRBJ2-7; TRBD2, the table's D call, lacks a check against the DNA. TRBV21-1 is noted as a pseudogene. This CDR3 spans 10 amino acids. The CDR3: CASSKVSQYF. The CDR3 DNA is TGTGCCAGCAGCAAAGTGAGTCAGTACTTC.

The gene calls are TRBV24-1 and TRBJ2-5; perhaps TRBD1 as D (5 bases). CDR3 length equals 13 residues. V lost 9 bases, J lost 2 bases, and 12 bases lay in between. The germline CDR1 and CDR2 sequences are KGHDR and SFDVKD. The CDR3 nucleotides are TGTGCCACCTCAAAGACAGCTCAAGAGACCCAGTACTTC. Amino acid sequence: CATSKTAQETQYF.

The CDR3 loop is CASSKEVGQGNEKLFF. CDR3 nucleotides: TGCGCCAGCAGCAAGGAGGTGGGACAGGGGAATGAAAAACTGTTTTTT. V usage is TRBV5-1 and J usage is TRBJ1-4, with 10 bases fitting TRBD1. Germline CDR1 is SGHRS and CDR2 is YFSETQ. CDR3 length equals 16 residues. V lost 4 bases to trimming and J lost 5 bases; unmatched junction nucleotides: 8.

V and J are TRBV3-1 (or the pseudogene TRBV3-2) and TRBJ2-6; D gene uncertain. Looked up from germline, CDR1 is LGHDT and CDR2 is YNNKEL (reference sequence). V lost 1 base, J lost 1 base, and 5 bases lay in between. This CDR3 comprises 15 residues. CDR3 DNA: TGTGCCAGCAGCCAAGGAGGTTCTGGGGCCAACGTCCTGACTTTC. This encodes CASSQGGSGANVLTF.

This rearrangement joins TRBV6-2 or TRBV6-3 to TRBJ1-2; 9 nucleotides agree with TRBD1. Germline-derived CDR1 and CDR2 are MNHEY and SVGEGT. The CDR3 has 17 residues. V was pared by 0 bases and J by 7 bases, with 12 bases of the junction left unmatched. The CDR3 DNA sequence: TGTGCCAGCAGTTACTCGAGTCCCGGGACAGGGAGTACTGGCTACACCTTC. Residues: CASSYSSPGTGSTGYTF.